These T cell receptor beta chains were read from a single sample in a study of blood T cell repertoires in COVID-19. The method was immunoSEQ multiplex PCR; TCRdb's version includes in-frame clones alone and lacks a portion of them. The sample shows 210,000 or so clones, approximately 80% of them seen only once. Sequenced input: PBMCs or T cells enriched from blood (not recorded which). The receptors shown here come from a man aged 55 to 70 who had recovered from COVID-19. The CDR3 runs from the conserved cysteine through the conserved F or W. The D gene is left open where the match is weak. Clone size is shown for a subset of rows, as once, few, many or a class of expanded clone.

abundance	j_gene	d_gene	v_gene	CDR3nt	CDR3aa
NA	TRBJ1-2	TRBD1	TRBV27	TGTGCCAGCAGTCTCGGGACAGGGGGCTTTCACTATGGCTACACCTTC	CASSLGTGGFHYGYTF
few	TRBJ2-7	TRBD1	TRBV5-1	TGCGCCAGCAAGGGACAGGAGAGCTCCTACGAGCAGTACTTC	CASKGQESSYEQYF
NA	TRBJ2-7	NA	TRBV27	TGTGCCAGCAAGAGTACCCGAGGGCACGACGAGCAGTACTTC	CASKSTRGHDEQYF
NA	TRBJ2-7	NA	TRBV18	TGTGCCAGCTCACCGGGACCCAGGGGCTACGAGCAGTACTTC	CASSPGPRGYEQYF
NA	TRBJ2-7	NA	TRBV4-3	TGCGCCAGCAGCCAAGATATAACCTACGAGCAGTACTTC	CASSQDITYEQYF
NA	TRBJ2-5	NA	TRBV5-1	TGCGCCAGCAGCTTGGAACCCGTACGGGGACAAGAGACCCAGTACTTC	CASSLEPVRGQETQYF
few	TRBJ1-5	TRBD1	TRBV28	TGTGCCAGCAGTTTATCGGGCAGGGGGCACGGTCAGCCCCAGCATTTT	CASSLSGRGHGQPQHF
NA	TRBJ1-2	TRBD1	TRBV7-9	TGTGCCAGCACCGGGGACAGAGGATATGGCTACACCTTC	CASTGDRGYGYTF
NA	TRBJ1-6	NA	TRBV7-9	TGTGCCAGCAGCACTACCGGGGGAAATTCACCCCTCCACTTT	CASSTTGGNSPLHF
NA	TRBJ1-2	TRBD1	TRBV19	TGTGCCAGTAGTCTAACGACAGGGGACATCGTTAATGGCTACACCTTC	CASSLTTGDIVNGYTF
NA	TRBJ1-1	NA	TRBV12-3/TRBV12-4	TGTGCCAGCAGCCAGGGTAACCCTGAAGCTTTCTTT	CASSQGNPEAFF
NA	TRBJ2-7	NA	TRBV7-9	TGTGCCAGCAGCTTTTCCGCGACCTACGAGCAGTACTTC	CASSFSATYEQYF
NA	TRBJ2-1	NA	TRBV6-5	TGTGCCAGCACAAACAGCGGCCCGTACAATGAGCAGTTCTTC	CASTNSGPYNEQFF
NA	TRBJ1-4	NA	TRBV5-8	TGTGCCAGCAGCTTGGGCGCGGCAACTAATGAAAAACTGTTTTTT	CASSLGAATNEKLFF
NA	TRBJ1-3	NA	TRBV6-6	TGTGCCAGCAGTACGACTGCCACAAGCTCTGGAAACACCATATATTTT	CASSTTATSSGNTIYF
NA	TRBJ1-3	NA	TRBV19	TGTGCCAGTAGTGGTACATCTGGAAACACCATATATTTT	CASSGTSGNTIYF
NA	TRBJ2-1	TRBD2	TRBV3-1/TRBV3-2	TGTGCAAGCGGGGGGGCCTACAATGAGCAGTTCTTC	CASGGAYNEQFF
NA	TRBJ2-3	NA	TRBV3-1/TRBV3-2	TGTGCCAGCAGCCAAGAGGGGCAAGATACGCAGTATTTT	CASSQEGQDTQYF
NA	TRBJ1-1	NA	TRBV14	TGTGCCAGCAGCCAAGGCAGGGTCACTGAAGCTTTCTTT	CASSQGRVTEAFF
NA	TRBJ1-4	TRBD1	TRBV7-6	TGTGCCAGCAGCTTAATACAGGGGGATGAAAAACTGTTTTTT	CASSLIQGDEKLFF
NA	TRBJ2-3	TRBD2	TRBV24-1	TGTGCCACCAGTGATTTAAAGCGGGGGAGGCAGTATTTT	CATSDLKRGRQYF
NA	TRBJ2-1	TRBD2	TRBV6-5	TGTGCCAGCAGGGTACTAGCGGGGGGCTATGAGCAGTTCTTC	CASRVLAGGYEQFF
few	TRBJ1-6	TRBD1	TRBV5-5	TGTGCCAGCAGCTTGGGGACAGGGATTTCACCCCTCCACTTT	CASSLGTGISPLHF
few	TRBJ2-3	TRBD2	TRBV9	TGTGCCAGCAGCCCTCGAGCGGGGGGGAGCACAGATACGCAGTATTTT	CASSPRAGGSTDTQYF
NA	TRBJ1-2	TRBD1	TRBV9	TGTGCCAGCAGCGCGTCAGACAGGGTCCCCGCCCATGGCTACACCTTC	CASSASDRVPAHGYTF
NA	TRBJ1-5	NA	TRBV19	TGTGCCAGTAGCCAACTCGGGAATCAGCCCCAGCATTTT	CASSQLGNQPQHF
NA	TRBJ1-2	NA	TRBV11-2	TGTGCCAGCAGCTTAGATCAGACAAGCTATGGCTACACCTTC	CASSLDQTSYGYTF
few	TRBJ1-1	NA	TRBV11-1	TGTGCCAGCAGCCGAGAGATGAACACTGAAGCTTTCTTT	CASSREMNTEAFF
NA	TRBJ2-3	TRBD2	TRBV18	TGTGCCAGCTCACCACAGGCTAGCGGTTGGAGGGATACGCAGTATTTT	CASSPQASGWRDTQYF
once	TRBJ1-5	NA	TRBV19	TGTGCCAGTAGTATTAGTCGCTTCGGTCAGCCCCAGCATTTT	CASSISRFGQPQHF
once	TRBJ1-6	TRBD1	TRBV7-3	TGTGCCAGCAGACGACAGGGGGCAAGTTATAATTCACCCCTCCACTTT	CASRRQGASYNSPLHF
NA	TRBJ2-2	NA	TRBV6-1	TGTGCCAGCAGTGACCGACAGGGAGGCACCGGGGAGCTGTTTTTT	CASSDRQGGTGELFF
NA	TRBJ2-6	NA	TRBV4-2	TGTGCCAGCAGCCCCCGCCAGGGGGGCTCTGGGGCCAACGTCCTGACTTTC	CASSPRQGGSGANVLTF
NA	TRBJ1-1	TRBD1	TRBV6-5	TGTGCCAGCAGTTGGACAGGGATCATGAACACTGAAGCTTTCTTT	CASSWTGIMNTEAFF
few	TRBJ2-7	TRBD1	TRBV5-4	TGTGCCAGCAGCTACCAGACAGGGGCGGACGAGCAGTACTTC	CASSYQTGADEQYF
NA	TRBJ2-1	TRBD2	TRBV10-3	TGTGCCATCAGTGAGTCGGGCGGGGGGGCAGAAAATGAGCAGTTCTTC	CAISESGGGAENEQFF
NA	TRBJ2-7	TRBD2	TRBV24-1	TGTGCCACCAGTGATCCGAGGACTAGCCGCTACGAGCAGTACTTC	CATSDPRTSRYEQYF
NA	TRBJ1-5	NA	TRBV6-5	TGTGCCAGCAGTACAGGTTTTAGCAATCAGCCCCAGCATTTT	CASSTGFSNQPQHF
once	TRBJ1-6	TRBD1	TRBV7-2	TGTGCCAGCAGGAGGACAGGGGTAGAATCACCCCTCCACTTT	CASRRTGVESPLHF
NA	TRBJ2-5	TRBD1	TRBV5-1	TGCGCCAGCAGCTTCCAGGGGGCTGGTGAGACCCAGTACTTC	CASSFQGAGETQYF
NA	TRBJ2-7	TRBD1	TRBV7-2	TGTGCCAGCAGCACTGTGACAGGGGTTACCTACGAGCAGTACTTC	CASSTVTGVTYEQYF